This is a list of T cell receptor beta chains from one sample in a study of blood T cell repertoires in COVID-19. Assay: immunoSEQ multiplex PCR; the TCRdb copy retains only in-frame clones and omits some. The sample includes around 42,000 clones, 86% of them seen just once. The sample was peripheral blood. The receptor set was obtained from a man between 70 and 80 years old with acute or convalescent COVID-19. The CDR3 runs from the conserved cysteine through the conserved F or W. A D gene is named only where the DNA matches it firmly. Size is omitted from some rows. Given values are once, few, many or a class for expanded clones.

j_call,v_call,clone_size,cdr3_length,d_call,cdr3_nt,cdr3_aa
TRBJ2-1,TRBV6-5,.,13,.,TGTGCCAGCAGGGATAGCGGCCCCAATGAGCAGTTCTTC,CASRDSGPNEQFF
TRBJ2-1,TRBV28,.,15,TRBD2,TGTGCCAGCGCAGGGACTAGCGGGATTTGGTATGGACAGTTCTTC,CASAGTSGIWYGQFF
TRBJ1-3,TRBV27,.,14,.,TGTGCCAGCAGTTTGGGTCGGGACACGGGCACCATATATTTT,CASSLGRDTGTIYF
TRBJ1-2,TRBV19,.,15,.,TGTGCCAGTAGTACTGCCCGACAGGCCCCCTATGGCTACACCTTC,CASSTARQAPYGYTF
TRBJ2-7,TRBV30,.,13,.,TGTGCCTGGAGTGAGGGGGGGGTTTACGAGCAGTACTTC,CAWSEGGVYEQYF
TRBJ1-1,TRBV29-1,.,14,.,TGCAGCTCCTACCTGGGGGGGTTCGACACTGAAGCTTTCTTT,CSSYLGGFDTEAFF
TRBJ1-3,TRBV5-6,.,14,.,TGTGCCAGCGGTCCAGGATTCTCTGGAAACACCATATATTTT,CASGPGFSGNTIYF
TRBJ1-2,TRBV12-3/TRBV12-4,.,12,.,TGTGCCAGCAGTCGAACAAACTATGGCTACACCTTC,CASSRTNYGYTF
TRBJ1-6,TRBV6-6,.,15,.,TGTGCCAGCAGGGAGGGTGTTACTTATAATTCACCCCTCCACTTT,CASREGVTYNSPLHF
TRBJ2-1,TRBV5-1,.,15,.,TGCGCCAGCAGCTTGGGAGGGGGGGGCTACAATGAGCAGTTCTTC,CASSLGGGGYNEQFF
TRBJ1-1,TRBV28,.,13,.,TGTGCCAGCAGTCCGCAACAGGACACTGAAGCTTTCTTT,CASSPQQDTEAFF
TRBJ2-1,TRBV2,.,13,.,TGTGCCAGCAGTGACCACTACCTCCCTGGGCAGTTCTTC,CASSDHYLPGQFF
TRBJ1-4,TRBV27,.,17,TRBD1,TGTGCCAGCAGTTTATTTGGGACAGGACAGTTCAATGAAAAACTGTTTTTT,CASSLFGTGQFNEKLFF
TRBJ1-2,TRBV1,.,13,.,TGCACCAGCAGCCAAGATGTGGCTCCTGGCTACACCTTC,CTSSQDVAPGYTF
TRBJ1-1,TRBV12-3/TRBV12-4,.,12,.,TGTGCCAGCATGTCCCCGGAGACTGAAGCTTTCTTT,CASMSPETEAFF
TRBJ2-7,TRBV11-2,.,14,.,TGTGCCAGCAGCTTTAGCCAGGGTCTATACGAGCAGTACTTC,CASSFSQGLYEQYF
TRBJ1-4,TRBV5-5,.,14,.,TGTGCCAGCAGCACAGACAGCTATAATGAAAAACTGTTTTTT,CASSTDSYNEKLFF
TRBJ2-5,TRBV6-5,.,14,.,TGTGCCAGCAGTTTCACTCGGACGGGAAAGACCCAGTACTTC,CASSFTRTGKTQYF
TRBJ2-5,TRBV11-2,.,17,.,TGTGCCAGCAGCGCCTATAACCCGGACTGGACTCAAGAGACCCAGTACTTC,CASSAYNPDWTQETQYF
TRBJ1-3,TRBV19,.,15,TRBD1,TGTGCCAGTAGTATCTCAGACAGGGGAGCGGACACCATATATTTT,CASSISDRGADTIYF
TRBJ1-4,TRBV7-2,.,16,TRBD1,TGTGCCAGCAGCTTGGGGATTGGGACAGGGGGTGAAAAACTGTTTTTT,CASSLGIGTGGEKLFF
TRBJ1-2,TRBV5-6,.,12,.,TGTGCCAGCAGCCGACGACAGGACGGCTACACCTTC,CASSRRQDGYTF
TRBJ2-1,TRBV7-9,.,15,.,TGTGCCAGCAGCCTTACGGGTCTCTCCTACAATGAGCAGTTCTTC,CASSLTGLSYNEQFF
TRBJ1-5,TRBV7-8,once,13,.,TGTGCCAGCAGCGACTCGAGCAATCAGCCCCAGCATTTT,CASSDSSNQPQHF
TRBJ1-4,TRBV30,.,16,.,TGTGCCTGTTCCGAAAGGCTCACAGCAACTAATGAAAAACTGTTTTTT,CACSERLTATNEKLFF
TRBJ1-2,TRBV15,.,15,.,TGTGCCACCAGCAGAGACTACGTCTCTAACTATGGCTACACCTTC,CATSRDYVSNYGYTF
TRBJ2-7,TRBV3-1/TRBV3-2,.,11,.,TGTGCCAGCAGCCAAGGAGGCGAGCAGTACTTC,CASSQGGEQYF
TRBJ1-2,TRBV27,.,14,.,TGTGCCAGCAGTTTCAGGGACTCGAGGGATGGCTACACCTTC,CASSFRDSRDGYTF